The present TCR beta chain was sequenced within a study of T cell responses to AZD1222 COVID-19 vaccine. About the research overall: Second doses were pooled across both intervals (about 4 or about 12 weeks). Study-level results: Among those given AZD1222, only 6 or 7 were seropositive at baseline.

Germline loops: CDR1 MNHEY, CDR2 SVGEGT. J lost 6 bases, V lost 4 bases, and 10 bases had no gene match. This CDR3 has 17 amino acids. Sequencing used immunoSEQ multiplex PCR; TCRdb keeps in-frame clones, though not all of them. This sample has around 170,000 clones; 90% occur once, and the top ten carry about 1.6%. Turning to this clone: The antigen remains unidentified.

This TCR was sampled from an adult in good health. This rearrangement joins TRBV6-2 or TRBV6-3 to TRBJ1-5; 12 bases are shared with TRBD1. Specimen: peripheral blood, collected on day 0 of AZD1222 vaccination. The CDR3 loop is CASSSPSGTGGVQPQHF. In nucleotides, the CDR3 is TGTGCCAGCAGTTCACCCTCGGGGACAGGGGGCGTTCAGCCCCAGCATTTT.